In this sample, the clone carrying this TCR beta chain turned up a few times. Its cognate antigen is unknown. The source of the sample is a study of STAT5B mutations in CD4+ large granular lymphocyte leukemia. Study results and limitations: No patients shared main leukemic clonotypes, though less than 30% appeared at low frequency elsewhere.

The survey-level immunoSEQ assay was used. Source study methods: The detection floor for productive clonotype frequency was 2.59 x 10-5. Assay used: immunoSEQ multiplex PCR; TCRdb lists only in-frame clones, some missing. V, J and clone size are taken as reported in that table, and D and trimming were inferred from the DNA itself. Of 30,000 to 35,000 clones listed, approximately 67% are singletons. The source material was CD4+ T cells from blood buffy coats. The receptor was derived from a human donor in good health.

CDR3 DNA: TGTGCCAGCAGGGAAACAGGGAACACTGAAGCTTTCTTT. Translating it yields CASRETGNTEAFF. V and J are TRBV6-1 and TRBJ1-1; tentatively, D is TRBD1 (5 bases). Germline CDR1 is MNHNS and CDR2 is SASEGT. Trimming stripped 6 bases from V and 1 base from J, with 9 bases between. The CDR3 sequence is 13 residues long.